One and the same sample provided the 14 T cell receptor beta chains below, sequenced in a study of cytomegalovirus exposure and HLA in healthy donors. Researchers ran the PCR with 60 Vbeta and 13 Jbeta primers. Profiled with immunoSEQ multiplex PCR; TCRdb holds only in-frame clones, not every one. The sample shows 60,000 to 85,000 clones, 78% of them seen only once. The sequencing input was PBMCs. The receptors here all came from a middle-aged man in good health and CMV-seronegative.

This clone was seen a few times. The chain recombines TRBV5-5 with TRBJ1-3; weak D call: TRBD1 (6 bases). Looked up from germline, CDR1 is SGHKS and CDR2 is YYEKEE (reference sequence). Trimming cost V 2 bases and J 4 bases, with 13 bases left between them. CDR3 length equals 15 residues. CDR3 nucleotide sequence: TGTGCCAGCAGCTTACGTCGGGACACAGGAAACACCATATATTTT. Translation: CASSLRRDTGNTIYF.

The genes are TRBV28 and TRBJ2-2; D ambiguous. Trimming cost V 1 base and J 8 bases, with 11 bases left between them. The CDR3 consists of 14 residues. The germline CDR1 and CDR2 sequences are MDHEN and SYDVKM. DNA for the CDR3: TGTGCCAGCAGTTTATCGGGTTCCACGGGGGAGCTGTTTTTT. Translating gives CASSLSGSTGELFF.

The chain recombines TRBV5-1 with TRBJ2-7; 9 bases are a match to TRBD2. Germline V gene data show CDR1 as SGHRS and CDR2 as YFSETQ. Trimming removed 0 bases from V and 2 bases from J; junction bases left unmatched: 12. The CDR3 extends over 18 amino acids. CDR3 residues: CASSLDGTSLVKPYEQYF. CDR3 sequence (DNA): TGCGCCAGCAGCTTGGATGGGACTAGCTTGGTAAAACCCTACGAGCAGTACTTC.

The gene calls are TRBV29-1 and TRBJ2-1; maybe TRBD1 (6 bases). CDR3 length: 15 amino acids. Trimming took 3 bases from V and 0 from J, leaving 12 bases between them. Germline V gene lookup returns CDR1 SQVTM and CDR2 ANQGSEA. The CDR3: CSVEGAGSSYNEQFF. In DNA form, the CDR3 reads TGCAGCGTTGAGGGGGCAGGCAGCTCCTACAATGAGCAGTTCTTC.

The genes are TRBV18 and TRBJ2-3; 8 positions agree with TRBD1. The CDR3 extends over 16 amino acids. V trimming: 2 bases; J trimming: 4 bases; junction bases outside the gene matches: 8. Germline V CDR1 and CDR2: KGHSH, LQKENI. The CDR3 DNA follows: TGTGCCAGCTCACCAATAGGAGCAGGGGGCGCAGATACGCAGTATTTT. This sequence encodes CASSPIGAGGADTQYF. The variable domain in full, with the rest retrieved from reference TRBV18 and TRBJ2-3, is NAGVMQNPRHLVRRRGQEARLRCSPMKGHSHVYWYRQLPEEGLKFMVYLQKENIIDESGMPKERFSAEFPKEGPSILRIQQVVRGDSAAYFCASSPIGAGGADTQYFGPGTRLTVL.

The genes are TRBV7-2 and TRBJ2-7, with a weak D call TRBD2 (6 bases). The V gene lost 5 bases and the J gene lost 7 bases, with 21 bases spanning the gap. CDR3 length equals 15 residues. Germline values: CDR1 SGHTA, CDR2 FQGNSA. The CDR3 here is CASSPVGGGQWEQYF. For the CDR3, the DNA is TGTGCCAGCAGCCCCGTCGGGGGAGGTCAGTGGGAGCAGTACTTC.

The V call is TRBV5-1, the J call TRBJ2-4; TRBD1 matches at 9 bases. The CDR3 contains 16 residues. The germline CDR1 and CDR2 sequences are SGHRS and YFSETQ. V shed 4 bases and J 6 bases; nucleotides not matched to a gene: 11. CDR3 residues: CASSLGIRTGANIQYF. In DNA, the CDR3 is TGCGCCAGCAGCCTGGGGATTCGGACAGGGGCAAACATTCAGTACTTC.

A note on this clone: At one end, the junction sequence differs from germline, possibly due to a read error. The chain links TRBV7-9 to TRBJ1-1; perhaps TRBD1 as D (5 bases). Germline V gene lookup returns CDR1 SEHNR and CDR2 FQNEAQ (reference sequence). The CDR3 is made up of 15 amino acids. The CDR3 region has the DNA TGTTCCAGCAGCGCAGGGTCAGTGGTCAACACTGAAGCTTTCTTT. It yields the protein CSSSAGSVVNTEAFF.

This chain's CDR3 is CASSDTGAIEQFF. In DNA form, the CDR3 reads TGTGCCAGTAGTGACACAGGGGCAATTGAGCAGTTCTTC. The genes are TRBV19 and TRBJ2-1, with TRBD1 identical over 7 bases. The germline V gene encodes CDR1 LNHDA and CDR2 SQIVND (reference sequence). The CDR3 sequence is 13 residues long. The ends lost 5 bases at V and 9 bases at J; junction bases unmatched: 7.

This clone was seen more than once but under ten times. The chain has TRBV18 and TRBJ2-1, with D possibly matching TRBD2 (6 bases). V dropped 4 bases and J dropped 9 bases, with 22 bases sitting between them. Per the germline V gene, CDR1 is KGHSH and CDR2 is LQKENI. The CDR3 is 16 amino acids. The CDR3 DNA reads TGTGCCAGCTCACTCAATGGGATGGAGGCGGGGAGTGAGCAGTTCTTC. The encoded protein is CASSLNGMEAGSEQFF.

A few counts support this clone. The chain combines TRBV5-1 with TRBJ2-1; D perhaps matches TRBD2 (5 bases). V shed 6 bases and J shed 1 base, with 11 bases lying between them. Germline V gene sequence: CDR1 SGHRS, CDR2 YFSETQ. This CDR3 has 14 amino acids. CDR3 region: CASTHSGSYNEQFF. CDR3 bases: TGCGCCAGCACACACTCGGGATCCTACAATGAGCAGTTCTTC. Variable domain in full (rest from reference TRBV5-1 and TRBJ2-1): KAGVTQTPRYLIKTRGQQVTLSCSPISGHRSVSWYQQTPGQGLQFLFEYFSETQRNKGNFPGRFSGRQFSNSRSEMNVSTLELGDSALYLCASTHSGSYNEQFFGPGTRLTVL.

This clone was detected only once. The genes are TRBV23-1 and TRBJ2-7; D possibly corresponds to TRBD2 (6 bases). TRBV23-1 is labeled an ORF, and its function is uncertain. The CDR3 has 18 amino acids. With 8 bases removed from V and 0 bases from J, the gap between germline ends came to 26 bases. In DNA form, the CDR3 reads TGCGCCAGCTATCCCCAGGGAGGTTATAGGGCCGTCTCCTACGAGCAGTACTTC. Translating it yields CASYPQGGYRAVSYEQYF.

The genes are TRBV5-8 and TRBJ1-3; D remains unclear. This CDR3 region has 16 residues. V was cut by 1 base and J by 0 bases, with 11 bases left in between. Germline CDR1 is SGHTS and CDR2 is YDEGEE. For the CDR3, the DNA is TGTGCCAGCAGCTTGACCCTTCTGAGCTCTGGAAACACCATATATTTT. Amino acids: CASSLTLLSSGNTIYF. Variable domain in full (rest from reference TRBV5-8 and TRBJ1-3): EAGVTQSPTHLIKTRGQQATLRCSPISGHTSVYWYQQALGLGLQFLLWYDEGEERNRGNFPPRFSGRQFPNYSSELNVNALELEDSALYLCASSLTLLSSGNTIYFGEGSWLTVV.

CDR3 region: CASSPLGGETQYF. CDR3 coding DNA: TGTGCCAGCAGTCCCCTTGGAGGGGAGACCCAGTACTTC. The chain employs TRBV2 and TRBJ2-5; D is perhaps TRBD2 (6 bases). The CDR3 has 13 amino acids. Trimming took off 5 bases at V and 5 bases at J, with 12 bases between the two ends. The germline gives CDR1 SNHLY, CDR2 FYNNEI.